The present T cell receptor beta chain was sequenced within a study of beta chain features in type 1 diabetes (dated by TCRdb to between 2017 and 2018). Describing the broader study: Mean age, gender distribution, total cell number and subset yield were not different between patients and healthy donors. A total of some 100,000,000 sorted cells were examined across all samples, and a strong correlation was observed between cell number per subset and RNA yield. The study compared TCRB repertoires of sorted circulating CD4+ T cell subsets between recently diagnosed type 1 diabetes patients and matched healthy donors. Whereas all 30 or so donors provided naive and central memory subsets, regulatory and stem cell-like memory subsets were isolated from just 8 patients and about 8 healthy donors.

Looking up the germline V gene (reference sequence) yields CDR1 GTSNPN and CDR2 SVGIG. Including cysteine and phenylalanine, the CDR3 has 16 amino acids. Solely the CDR3 DNA is kept, with 48 bases framed from the first base. V is cut back by 3 bases and J by 2 bases, with 4 bases in the junction unmatched. A single peripheral blood draw of around 120 mL on average was collected from each donor into heparinised tubes. Using a panel that included CD45RO, CCR7, CD25, CD127, CD95 and CD27, naive, central memory, regulatory and stem cell-like memory CD4+ T cells were sorted on a BD FACSAria II. Every sorted population had a purity above 98%. PBMCs were isolated immediately by Lymphoprep density gradient centrifugation and stained directly without culture. To minimize batch effects, samples were stained and sorted in pairs, one healthy donor with one patient per experiment. The entire amount of isolated RNA was reverse transcribed using the High Capacity cDNA Reverse Transcription Kit, so the sequenced TCRB transcripts were expressed ones. Deep immunoSEQ sequencing was performed on naive, central memory and regulatory T cell samples, with an average of roughly 3.6 million total reads per sample. Sorted cells were lysed in RLT buffer, and RNA was extracted using DNase-treated RNeasy Micro or Mini kits according to cell number. To prevent cross-contamination, each cell subset was processed individually, whereas patient and healthy donor samples were processed jointly. Using the immunoSEQ multiplex PCR, TCRB sequences were amplified from cDNA into 87-bp fragments spanning the CDR3 region. The amplicons were sequenced using the Illumina HiSeq platform. The paper's data handling went like this. Synthetic template baselines were used to correct PCR bias computationally, reads within Hamming distance 2 were collapsed together, and singletons that could not be merged were discarded. Reads were aligned against IMGT to assign V, D and J genes, CDR3 length and insertions or deletions at six rearrangement sites. Within each subset, clonotype counts were normalized to sorted cell number, and only after that were true diversity and Gini coefficients computed with the tcR R package. The overlap coefficient, calculated on TCRB nucleotide sequences, was used to quantify repertoire sharing. TCRdb took over this immuneACCESS table, retaining in-frame rearrangements with V and J assigned. Such tables are incomplete; in checked studies, under half of the missing clones stem from an unresolved V gene, and the remainder is unexplained. V, J and clone size were drawn from that table, and D and trimming were deduced from the DNA. Here the sample has about 150,000 clones; around 10% occur a single time. Roughly 1.9% of the sample is held by the ten biggest clonotypes.

Overall study results and their limits: Shorter templates might be favored by PCR, yet because patient and control samples were amplified and corrected together, any such skew would affect both groups equally. A moderate but significant shortening of TCRB CDR3 length was observed in type 1 diabetes patients in all four CD4+ subsets. Fewer insertions and more nucleotide deletions at VDJ recombination sites were observed in patients with type 1 diabetes, implying thymic rearrangement abnormalities. Because small numbers of individuals were included in the HLA sub-analyses, any influence of HLA type on TCRB rearrangement was left unresolved. Naive, central memory and regulatory TCRB repertoires appeared to be more alike among patients than among healthy donors. Sequencing cDNA rather than genomic DNA could over-represent highly expressing activated cells, although activation and CD3 levels did not differ between groups.

Note on this clone: There is no known antigen for this receptor. Qualities for individual bases were not recorded, and no much larger clone is one base off.

The clonotype originates from a man younger than 30 in good health. The chain couples TRBV30 to TRBJ2-1; 13 bases in between match TRBD2. The specimen was central memory CD4+ T cells from blood. The bases read TGTGCCTGGAGCCACGGACTAGCGGGGGCCTACAATGAGCAGTTCTTC. Its protein product is CAWSHGLAGAYNEQFF.